The table lists the clone carrying this T cell receptor (beta chain) with a count of one. The data were produced by immunoSEQ multiplex PCR, yet TCRdb's version contains in-frame clones alone and is incomplete. The sample has about 110,000 clones, about 87% seen once. The data were obtained in a study of T cell responses to AZD1222 COVID-19 vaccine. The sequencing used peripheral blood, collected on day 0 of AZD1222 vaccination. This TCR was recovered from an adult in good health.

The CDR3 DNA is TGCGCCAGCAGCCCAACCGCGGGCCCCACAGATACGCAGTATTTT. Amino acid sequence: CASSPTAGPTDTQYF. The rearrangement uses TRBV5-1 and TRBJ2-3, with D tentatively TRBD2 (5 bases). The CDR3 is 15 amino acids. With 4 bases removed from V and 2 bases from J, the gap between germline ends came to 14 bases. The germline V gene has CDR1 SGHRS and CDR2 YFSETQ.